This TCR beta chain stems from a study of T-cell reconstitution after alpha-beta-depleted transplantation in children. The CDR3 length is 17 residues. Germline V gene sequence: CDR1 SQVTM, CDR2 ANQGSEA. Researchers prepared the TCRbeta library using unique molecular identifiers, the study reports. TCRdb analysed the PCR reads with MiXCR anew, one entry per CDR3 protein. Of 500,000 to 600,000 distinct CDR3 sequences detected, approximately 32% appear once; the ten largest clones hold more than 2%. This clonotype was found a few times. The V call is TRBV29-1, the J call TRBJ2-7; D is perhaps TRBD2 (6 bases). The origin of this receptor is a human donor who donated a stem cell graft to a child with aplastic anemia. The sequenced sample was PBMCs from the stem cell graft donor, obtained from the stem cell graft. CDR3 protein: CTLRGTPALVGTGEQYF. The CDR3 nucleotides read TGCACCCTGCGCGGGACGCCCGCCTTGGTGGGGACGGGCGAGCAGTACTTC.